Shown below are 4 T cell receptor beta chains from a single sample sequenced in a study of blood T cell repertoires in COVID-19. This table comes from immunoSEQ multiplex PCR, and its TCRdb copy is limited to in-frame clones, with some not included. The profile shows about 91,000 clones, approximately 77% of them singletons. The sample consisted of peripheral blood. The receptor set was obtained from a woman over 75 with acute or convalescent COVID-19.

The V call is TRBV5-1, the J call TRBJ2-7; D unresolved. Trimming removed 4 bases at V and 3 bases at J, with 5 bases between. This CDR3 contains 11 residues. Germline CDR1 is SGHRS and CDR2 is YFSETQ. The CDR3 nucleotides read TGCGCCAGCAGCAACAGCTACGAGCAGTACTTC. Its translation: CASSNSYEQYF.

The chain links TRBV30 to TRBJ1-6; 9 bases line up with TRBD1. The CDR3 length is 18 residues. J gave up 0 bases and V 2 bases, and 8 bases lay outside the gene matches. In germline, CDR1 is GTSNPN, CDR2 SVGIG (reference sequence). The CDR3 DNA is TGTGCCTGGAGTAATCCCGGGACAGGGATCTCCTATAATTCACCCCTCCACTTT. As protein: CAWSNPGTGISYNSPLHF.

The table lists this clone with many counts. V gene TRBV7-8 combines with J gene TRBJ1-6; 7 bases agree with TRBD1. CDR3 length: 14 residues. Losses at the gene ends were 5 bases for V and 7 bases for J; bases not matched to a gene: 5. CDR1 is SGHVS and CDR2 is FQNEAQ in the germline V gene. In DNA, the CDR3 is TGTGCCAGCAGCCTGGGACAGCTAAATTCACCCCTCCACTTT. It yields the protein CASSLGQLNSPLHF.

V is TRBV18 and J is TRBJ2-5; D remains unclear. Trimming pared 6 bases from V and 2 bases from J, leaving 7 bases between. CDR1 KGHSH and CDR2 LQKENI come from the germline V gene. The CDR3 runs 12 residues. This chain's CDR3 is CASSLTQETQYF. The CDR3, as DNA: TGTGCCAGCTCCCTAACTCAAGAGACCCAGTACTTC.